The next 13 T cell receptor beta chains were all read from a single sample in a study of blood T cells in healthy people across ages. The use of a sample-barcoded 5' primer and a J-beta primer mix characterized a second PCR of 7 to 11 cycles. Via MiXCR, TCRdb re-called the 5' RACE reads, giving one row per CDR3 protein. Of 750,000 to 850,000 distinct CDR3 sequences listed, 25% are singletons. The data also belong to a second study, concerning T cells of mothers and their children.

The sample consisted of blood. These receptors originate from a boy aged 10-17 years in good health.

This clonotype was counted between two and nine times. The CDR3 DNA sequence: TGTGCCAGCAGTGGGTTTCAGGGGGGGTGGTACAATGAGCAGTTCTTC. Its translation: CASSGFQGGWYNEQFF. V is TRBV28 and J is TRBJ2-1; D assignment may be TRBD1 or TRBD2 (7 bases each). Germline V gene lookup returns CDR1 MDHEN and CDR2 SYDVKM. With 5 bases removed from V and 4 bases from J, the gap between germline ends came to 18 bases. The CDR3 runs 16 residues.

This clonotype was observed a few times. J is TRBJ2-1 and V is TRBV5-6; 13 bases match TRBD2. The CDR3 totals 18 residues. V was pared by 4 bases and J by 8 bases, with 15 bases of the junction left unmatched. CDR1 and CDR2 (germline): SGHDT, YYEEEE. In DNA form, the CDR3 reads TGTGCCAGCAGCCCCCGAGCCAGGACTAGCGGGAGAGGAGATGAGCAGTTCTTC. Translating gives CASSPRARTSGRGDEQFF.

The V call is TRBV2, the J call TRBJ1-2; D might be TRBD1 (5 bases). The CDR3 loop spans 11 amino acids. CDR1 and CDR2 from the germline V gene are SNHLY and FYNNEI. V lost 8 bases to trimming and J lost 8 bases, with 12 bases between them. The CDR3 DNA follows: TGTGCCAGCGGTCAGGGATGGGGCTACACCTTC. Translating it yields CASGQGWGYTF.

The table lists this clonotype with a few counts. The V and J genes are TRBV20-1 and TRBJ2-4, with D perhaps matching TRBD2 (6 bases). Germline values: CDR1 DFQATT, CDR2 SNEGSKA (reference sequence). Trimming cost V 6 bases and J 2 bases, with 14 bases left between them. There are 14 residues in the CDR3. CDR3 loop: CSAGQGGTKNIQYF. The CDR3 DNA reads TGCAGTGCCGGGCAGGGAGGAACCAAAAACATTCAGTACTTC.

The chain couples TRBV6-5 to TRBJ2-1, with a weak D call TRBD2 (5 bases). The DNA end is more similar to TRBJ2-7, so the J call may be wrong. In germline, CDR1 is MNHEY, CDR2 SVGAGI. The CDR3 is made up of 14 amino acids. Here the CDR3 reads CASSYLEGNYEQYF. In DNA, the CDR3 is TGTGCCAGCAGTTACCTCGAGGGAAACTACGAGCAGTACTTC.

This chain links TRBV30 with TRBJ2-5; 7 bases agree with TRBD1. The J call may be mistaken, given a closer DNA end match to TRBJ2-1. The germline V gene has CDR1 GTSNPN and CDR2 SVGIG (reference sequence). This CDR3 contains 16 residues. CDR3 nucleotides: TGTGCCTGGAGTGTCCGAACCGTATACAGGGGTAATGAGCAGTTCTTC. As protein: CAWSVRTVYRGNEQFF.

This clonotype has more than one count but fewer than ten. This chain uses TRBV7-2 with TRBJ2-5; 8 nucleotides align to TRBD2. The DNA end is a closer match to TRBJ2-1, so the J assignment may be wrong. The length of the CDR3 is 17 residues. The V gene's germline CDR1 is SGHTA and CDR2 FQGNSA. CDR3: CASSPSAGVFRVDEQFF. CDR3 DNA: TGTGCCAGCAGCCCCTCAGCGGGGGTATTCCGGGTGGATGAGCAGTTCTTC.

Here the CDR3 reads CASSLRTSGRLETQYF. CDR3 in DNA: TGTGCCAGCAGCCTCCGGACTAGCGGGAGACTGGAGACCCAGTACTTC. The chain recombines TRBV28 with TRBJ2-5, with 13 bases identical to TRBD2. The V gene's germline CDR1 is MDHEN and CDR2 SYDVKM. The V gene end was trimmed by 6 bases and the J gene end by 5 bases; junction bases not matched to a gene: 9. The CDR3 is made up of 16 amino acids.

This clonotype was counted a few times. V usage is TRBV4-3 and J usage is TRBJ2-5, with TRBD2 identical over 7 bases. The DNA end lines up better with TRBJ2-1; the J call may be wrong. This CDR3 has 14 residues. Germline CDR1 reads LGHNA; CDR2 reads YSLEER. CDR3: CASSQDLEGGQQFF. The CDR3 coding sequence is TGCGCCAGCAGCCAAGATTTGGAGGGAGGGCAACAGTTCTTC.

The chain has TRBV20-1 and TRBJ2-3, with TRBD2 matching 12 bases. V gave up 5 bases and J gave up 2 bases; unmatched junction bases: 5. Per germline, CDR1 DFQATT and CDR2 SNEGSKA (reference sequence). The CDR3 is made up of 15 amino acids. CDR3 region: CSARLAGGLTDTQYF. CDR3 nucleotides: TGCAGTGCTCGTCTAGCGGGAGGGCTCACAGATACGCAGTATTTT.

The chain carries TRBV20-1 and TRBJ2-5; TRBD1 agrees at 9 bases. The tail of the sequence fits TRBJ2-1 better, so the J call may be wrong. This CDR3 is built from 16 residues. In germline, CDR1 is DFQATT, CDR2 SNEGSKA (reference sequence). The CDR3 loop is CSAGNWTGEAYNEQFF. CDR3 nucleotide sequence: TGCAGTGCTGGAAACTGGACAGGGGAGGCCTACAATGAGCAGTTCTTC.

This clonotype was recorded a few times. The V and J genes are TRBV20-1 and TRBJ2-3, with 7 positions matching TRBD2. V lost 6 bases and J lost 2; bases outside the gene matches: 17. The CDR3 has 17 amino acids. Germline CDR1 reads DFQATT; CDR2 reads SNEGSKA (reference sequence). The CDR3 nucleotides read TGCAGTGCACCGGATGGCGCGGGAGCCCCTTTCACAGATACGCAGTATTTT. Protein: CSAPDGAGAPFTDTQYF.

This clonotype was seen at least ten times. V is TRBV6-4 and J is TRBJ2-1; perhaps TRBD2 as D (6 bases). The germline CDR1 and CDR2 sequences are MRHNA and SNTAGT. This CDR3 region has 16 residues. V lost 0 bases, J lost 1 base, and 10 bases lay in between. CDR3 coding DNA: TGTGCCAGCAGTGACTCTATTAGCGGATCCTACAATGAGCAGTTCTTC. This gives the protein CASSDSISGSYNEQFF.